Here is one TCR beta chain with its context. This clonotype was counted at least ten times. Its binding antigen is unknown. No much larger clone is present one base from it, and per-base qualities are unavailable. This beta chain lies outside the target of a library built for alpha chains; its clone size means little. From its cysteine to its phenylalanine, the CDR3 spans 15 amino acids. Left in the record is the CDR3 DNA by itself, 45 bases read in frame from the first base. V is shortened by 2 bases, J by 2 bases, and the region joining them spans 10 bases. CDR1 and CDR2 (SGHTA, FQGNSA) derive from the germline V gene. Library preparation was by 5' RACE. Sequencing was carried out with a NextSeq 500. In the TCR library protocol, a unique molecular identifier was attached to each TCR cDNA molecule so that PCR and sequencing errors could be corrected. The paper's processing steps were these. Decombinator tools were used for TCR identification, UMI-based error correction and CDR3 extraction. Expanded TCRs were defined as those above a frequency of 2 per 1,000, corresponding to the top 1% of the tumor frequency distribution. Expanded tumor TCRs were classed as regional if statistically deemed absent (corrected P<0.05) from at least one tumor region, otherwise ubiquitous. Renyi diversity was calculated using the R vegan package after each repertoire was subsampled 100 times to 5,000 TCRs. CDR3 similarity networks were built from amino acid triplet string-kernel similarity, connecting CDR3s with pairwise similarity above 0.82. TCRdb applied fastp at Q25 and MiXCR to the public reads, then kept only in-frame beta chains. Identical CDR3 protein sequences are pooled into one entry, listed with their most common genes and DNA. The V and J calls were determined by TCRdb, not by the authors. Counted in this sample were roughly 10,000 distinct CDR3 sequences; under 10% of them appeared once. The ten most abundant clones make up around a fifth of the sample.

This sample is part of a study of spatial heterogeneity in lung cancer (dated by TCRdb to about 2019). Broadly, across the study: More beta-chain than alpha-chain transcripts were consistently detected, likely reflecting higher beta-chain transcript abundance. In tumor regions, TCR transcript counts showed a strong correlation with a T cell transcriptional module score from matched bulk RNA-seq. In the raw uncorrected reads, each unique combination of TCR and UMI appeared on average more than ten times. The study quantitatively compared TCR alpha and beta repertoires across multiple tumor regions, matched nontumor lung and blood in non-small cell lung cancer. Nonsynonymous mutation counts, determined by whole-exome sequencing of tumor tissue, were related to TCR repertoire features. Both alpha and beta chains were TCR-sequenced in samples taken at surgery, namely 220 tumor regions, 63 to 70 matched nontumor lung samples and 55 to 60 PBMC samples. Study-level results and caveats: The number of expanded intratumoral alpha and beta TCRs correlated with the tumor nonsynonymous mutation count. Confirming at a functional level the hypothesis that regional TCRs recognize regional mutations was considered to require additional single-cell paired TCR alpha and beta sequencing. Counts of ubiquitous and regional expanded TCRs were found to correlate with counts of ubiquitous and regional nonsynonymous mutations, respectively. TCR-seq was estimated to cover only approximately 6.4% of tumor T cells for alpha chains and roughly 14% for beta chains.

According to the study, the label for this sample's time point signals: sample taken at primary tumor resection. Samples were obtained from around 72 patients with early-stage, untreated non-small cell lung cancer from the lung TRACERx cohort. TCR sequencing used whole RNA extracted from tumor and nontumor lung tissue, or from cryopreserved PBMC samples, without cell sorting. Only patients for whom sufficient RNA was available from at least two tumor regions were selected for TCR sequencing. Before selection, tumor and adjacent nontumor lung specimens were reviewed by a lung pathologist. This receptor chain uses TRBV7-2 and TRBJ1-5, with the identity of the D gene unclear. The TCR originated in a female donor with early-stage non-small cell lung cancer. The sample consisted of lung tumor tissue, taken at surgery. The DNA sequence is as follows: TGTGCCAGCAGCTTATACCGGGGTGGCAATCAGCCCCAGCATTTT. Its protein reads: CASSLYRGGNQPQHF.